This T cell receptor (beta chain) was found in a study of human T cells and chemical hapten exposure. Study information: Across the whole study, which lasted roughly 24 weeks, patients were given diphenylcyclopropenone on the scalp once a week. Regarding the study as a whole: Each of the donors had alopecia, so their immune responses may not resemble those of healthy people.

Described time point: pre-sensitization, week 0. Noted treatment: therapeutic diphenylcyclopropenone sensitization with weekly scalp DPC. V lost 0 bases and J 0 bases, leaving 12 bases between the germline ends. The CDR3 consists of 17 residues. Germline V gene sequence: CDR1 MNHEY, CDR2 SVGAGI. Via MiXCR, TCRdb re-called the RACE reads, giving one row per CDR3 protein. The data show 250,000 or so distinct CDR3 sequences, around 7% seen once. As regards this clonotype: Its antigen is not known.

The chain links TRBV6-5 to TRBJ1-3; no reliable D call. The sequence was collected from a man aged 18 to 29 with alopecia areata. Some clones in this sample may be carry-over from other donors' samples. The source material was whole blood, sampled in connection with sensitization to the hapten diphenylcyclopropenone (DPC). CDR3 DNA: TGTGCCAGCAGTTACTCGACTCGGGGAAACTCTGGAAACACCATATATTTT. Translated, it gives CASSYSTRGNSGNTIYF.